A single T cell receptor beta chain is shown here with its context. These data come from a study of blood T cell repertoires in COVID-19. In germline, CDR1 is GTSNPN, CDR2 SVGIG (reference sequence). V shed 6 bases, J shed 0 bases, and the junction held 5 bases outside the gene matches. The CDR3 extends over 15 amino acids. Profiled with immunoSEQ multiplex PCR; TCRdb holds only in-frame clones, not every one. The table has 150,000 to 200,000 clones, approximately 83% seen once. This study enrolled people aged about 18 to 100 from around 26 US geographic areas. Cohorts were determined from participant-reported clinical history. Cohort 3 recovered donors had two negative PCRs, clearance, or symptom resolution.

The chain combines TRBV30 with TRBJ1-6; the match to TRBD1 covers 7 bases. The sample comprised PBMCs or T cells enriched from blood (not recorded which). This sequence originates from a woman in her sixties or seventies who had recovered from COVID-19. The CDR3 sequence: CACRQGSSYNSPLHF. The CDR3, as DNA: TGTGCCTGCCGACAGGGCAGCTCCTATAATTCACCCCTCCACTTT.